A selection of T cell receptor beta chains follows, all from one sample in a study of blood T cell repertoires in COVID-19. The protocol was immunoSEQ multiplex PCR, while the TCRdb copy is restricted to in-frame clones and leaves out a portion. The data show about 140,000 clones, around 89% seen once. The sequencing input was peripheral blood. The origin of the receptors is a woman over 75 with acute or convalescent COVID-19. Each CDR3 is given with its conserved first and last residue. Fields, in order: clone size, J gene, D gene, V gene, CDR3 protein, CDR3 DNA. The D gene is left open where the match is weak. Clone sizes are given selectively: once, few, many, or a class where the clone is expanded.

-	TRBJ1-1	-	TRBV7-2	CASSSPPRGARNTEAFF	TGTGCCAGCAGCTCCCCGCCTCGGGGGGCCCGGAACACTGAAGCTTTCTTT
-	TRBJ1-3	-	TRBV7-6	CASSLGTASSGNTIYF	TGTGCCAGCAGCTTAGGGACAGCGAGCTCTGGAAACACCATATATTTT
-	TRBJ1-2	-	TRBV7-9	CASSLEPGDYGYTF	TGTGCCAGCAGCTTAGAACCGGGGGACTATGGCTACACCTTC
-	TRBJ1-2	-	TRBV6-5	CASSSGEDYGYTF	TGTGCCAGCAGTAGTGGGGAGGACTATGGCTACACCTTC
-	TRBJ1-2	-	TRBV29-1	CSVAGTTNYGYTF	TGCAGCGTTGCAGGGACTACTAACTATGGCTACACCTTC
-	TRBJ1-4	TRBD1	TRBV2	CASSGDRGVGEKLFF	TGTGCCAGCAGCGGAGACAGGGGCGTAGGTGAAAAACTGTTTTTT
once	TRBJ1-3	-	TRBV5-1	CASSLGLTGSGNTIYF	TGCGCCAGCAGCTTGGGACTTACAGGCTCTGGAAACACCATATATTTT
-	TRBJ1-2	-	TRBV4-1	CASSQERGWNYGYTF	TGCGCCAGCAGCCAAGAAAGGGGTTGGAACTATGGCTACACCTTC
-	TRBJ1-2	-	TRBV20-1	CSASIAAGYGYTF	TGCAGTGCTAGTATCGCTGCGGGCTATGGCTACACCTTC
-	TRBJ1-2	TRBD1	TRBV6-5	CASSTDRNNYGYTF	TGTGCCAGCAGTACGGACAGGAATAACTATGGCTACACCTTC
-	TRBJ1-2	-	TRBV29-1	CITSVGHGYTF	TGCATTACTTCGGTGGGGCATGGCTACACCTTC
-	TRBJ1-1	-	TRBV6-5	CASSSGDTEAFF	TGTGCCAGCAGTTCCGGGGACACTGAAGCTTTCTTT
-	TRBJ2-5	-	TRBV4-1	CASSQPDRSKTQYF	TGCGCCAGCAGCCAACCAGACAGGAGTAAGACCCAGTACTTC
-	TRBJ2-7	TRBD2	TRBV6-5	CASSTLRGRGGVQYF	TGTGCCAGCAGTACCCTCCGTGGGCGGGGGGGCGTGCAGTACTTC
-	TRBJ1-2	-	TRBV7-9	CASSLDGDYGYTF	TGTGCCAGCAGCTTAGACGGGGACTATGGCTACACCTTC
-	TRBJ1-3	-	TRBV5-8	CASSTGGLGNTIYF	TGTGCCAGCAGCACGGGGGGGCTTGGAAACACCATATATTTT
-	TRBJ1-5	TRBD1	TRBV20-1	CSASVSGTGNQPQHF	TGCAGTGCTAGTGTGTCAGGGACAGGCAATCAGCCCCAGCATTTT
-	TRBJ2-7	TRBD1	TRBV5-1	CASSLERTGIDEQYF	TGCGCCAGCAGCTTGGAAAGGACAGGGATCGACGAGCAGTACTTC
-	TRBJ2-7	TRBD2	TRBV11-2	CASSLGTSAFEQYF	TGTGCCAGCAGCTTAGGGACTAGCGCTTTCGAGCAGTACTTC
-	TRBJ2-3	TRBD2	TRBV30	CAWSGSLGLAGTTDTQYF	TGTGCCTGGAGCGGAAGCCTGGGACTAGCGGGTACCACAGATACGCAGTATTTT
-	TRBJ2-3	TRBD2	TRBV7-2	CASSFAGVDTQYF	TGTGCCAGCAGCTTTGCGGGGGTAGATACGCAGTATTTT
-	TRBJ1-2	TRBD1	TRBV7-2	CASSLKGGRGQGNYGYTF	TGTGCCAGCAGCTTAAAGGGGGGCAGGGGGCAGGGTAACTATGGCTACACCTTC
once	TRBJ1-5	-	TRBV5-1	CASSLEPSGGNQPQHF	TGCGCCAGCAGCTTGGAGCCATCGGGGGGTAATCAGCCCCAGCATTTT
-	TRBJ2-7	-	TRBV7-9	CASSLEGAKREQYF	TGTGCCAGCAGCTTAGAAGGGGCCAAGCGTGAGCAGTACTTC
-	TRBJ1-6	TRBD1	TRBV4-1	CASSRINRTGKSNSPLHF	TGCGCCAGCAGCCGAATAAACAGGACAGGGAAATCAAATTCACCCCTCCACTTT
-	TRBJ1-1	TRBD1	TRBV2	CASQGQLNTEAFF	TGTGCCAGCCAGGGACAGTTGAACACTGAAGCTTTCTTT
-	TRBJ1-5	TRBD1	TRBV18	CASSPAGTGSGQPQHF	TGTGCCAGCTCACCAGCCGGGACAGGGTCGGGGCAGCCCCAGCATTTT
-	TRBJ2-7	-	TRBV7-9	CASSLQASSEQYF	TGTGCCAGCAGCCTCCAGGCTTCATCCGAGCAGTACTTC
-	TRBJ2-1	TRBD2	TRBV19	CASSLRLAGGSYNEQFF	TGTGCCAGTAGTTTGCGACTAGCGGGGGGCTCCTACAATGAGCAGTTCTTC
-	TRBJ2-7	TRBD1	TRBV7-2	CASSSQGAWEQYF	TGTGCCAGCAGCTCCCAGGGGGCTTGGGAGCAGTACTTC
-	TRBJ1-1	-	TRBV6-5	CASTPPGNTEAFF	TGTGCCAGCACCCCTCCAGGGAACACTGAAGCTTTCTTT
-	TRBJ2-7	-	TRBV5-1	CASSLPGLGYEQYF	TGCGCCAGCAGCTTACCAGGGTTGGGCTACGAGCAGTACTTC
-	TRBJ1-1	-	TRBV5-1	CASSPDSRNTEAFF	TGCGCCAGCAGCCCGGACAGTAGGAACACTGAAGCTTTCTTT
once	TRBJ2-7	-	TRBV9	CASSIGPGVLSSYEQYF	TGTGCCAGCAGCATCGGACCAGGGGTATTATCCTCCTACGAGCAGTACTTC
-	TRBJ1-2	-	TRBV5-6	CASTHRGTNYGYTF	TGTGCCAGCACTCATCGGGGTACTAACTATGGCTACACCTTC
-	TRBJ2-2	-	TRBV5-4	CASSLAEKGAGELFF	TGTGCCAGCAGCTTAGCGGAGAAAGGCGCCGGGGAGCTGTTTTTT
-	TRBJ2-3	-	TRBV12-3/TRBV12-4	CASRPTIGTQYF	TGTGCCAGCAGGCCGACAATAGGTACGCAGTATTTT
once	TRBJ2-7	TRBD2	TRBV5-1	CASSPGGGSYEQYF	TGCGCCAGCAGCCCCGGGGGGGGGTCCTACGAGCAGTACTTC
-	TRBJ1-2	-	TRBV3-1/TRBV3-2	CASSSQTVGYTF	TGTGCCAGCAGCTCCCAGACAGTAGGCTACACCTTC
-	TRBJ1-4	-	TRBV18	CASSPLPGRSGATNEKLFF	TGTGCCAGCTCACCACTACCCGGACGGTCGGGGGCAACTAATGAAAAACTGTTTTTT
-	TRBJ2-6	-	TRBV6-6	CASSPPGEIYSGANVLTF	TGTGCCAGCAGTCCCCCCGGGGAAATTTACTCAGGGGCCAACGTCCTGACTTTC
-	TRBJ1-5	TRBD1	TRBV20-1	CSASKTWDRGTGNQPQHF	TGCAGTGCTAGTAAAACATGGGACAGGGGGACAGGCAATCAGCCCCAGCATTTT
-	TRBJ2-7	TRBD1	TRBV30	CAWSRQGVDYEQYF	TGTGCCTGGAGCAGACAGGGTGTGGACTACGAGCAGTACTTC
few	TRBJ1-2	TRBD1	TRBV7-2	CASSLGQGAFYGYTF	TGTGCCAGCAGCTTAGGGCAGGGGGCCTTCTATGGCTACACCTTC
-	TRBJ1-3	-	TRBV10-1	CASSEPGQGNTIYF	TGCGCCAGCAGTGAACCGGGACAAGGAAACACCATATATTTT
-	TRBJ2-7	TRBD1	TRBV7-3	CASSLGTGLSYEQYF	TGTGCCAGCAGCCTCGGGACAGGGCTTTCCTACGAGCAGTACTTC
-	TRBJ1-1	TRBD1	TRBV5-1	CASSRTTGATEAFF	TGCGCCAGCAGCCGGACTACAGGGGCTACTGAAGCTTTCTTT
-	TRBJ1-2	-	TRBV5-5	CASSLGPGIGYTF	TGTGCCAGCAGCTTGGGTCCGGGAATCGGCTACACCTTC
-	TRBJ1-4	TRBD1	TRBV19	CATRTGNEKLFF	TGTGCCACCCGGACAGGGAATGAAAAACTGTTTTTT
-	TRBJ2-1	TRBD1	TRBV7-9	CASSFFGQGGRRQFF	TGTGCCAGCAGCTTCTTCGGACAGGGGGGGCGCAGGCAGTTCTTC
-	TRBJ2-2	TRBD1	TRBV5-1	CASSIGQGTGELFF	TGCGCCAGCAGCATCGGACAGGGCACCGGGGAGCTGTTTTTT
-	TRBJ2-2	TRBD1	TRBV7-3	CASSPRDRGSLDTGELFF	TGTGCCAGCAGCCCCCGGGACAGGGGATCCTTAGACACCGGGGAGCTGTTTTTT
-	TRBJ1-1	TRBD1	TRBV5-1	CASSSGQGAMGTEAFF	TGCGCCAGCAGCTCGGGACAGGGCGCCATGGGCACTGAAGCTTTCTTT